These 5 T cell receptor beta chains share one sample of origin, sequenced in a study of vaccination and CD4 T cells after COVID-19. Treatment defined: approximately nine-day PBMC culture with coronavirus spike peptide pools or control peptides (ViraFEST assay). For these receptors, no antigen is known. Once obtained from cultured CD4+ T cells, the DNA was sequenced using the Oncomine TCR Beta short-read assay. TCRdb re-called the PCR reads with MiXCR, one entry per CDR3 protein. The table lists 4,000 to 5,000 distinct CDR3 sequences, roughly 70% of them singletons. Sequencing was carried out using CD4+ T cells from blood, cultured in vitro. These receptors were taken from a human donor who had recovered from COVID-19.

V is TRBV15 and J is TRBJ1-1; D gene ambiguous. In germline, CDR1 is LNHNV, CDR2 YYDKDF (reference sequence). The ends were cut back, 0 bases at V and 0 bases at J, with 8 bases in the middle. The CDR3 is 15 residues long. CDR3 in DNA: TGTGCCACCAGCAGAGATAAAGCTATGAACACTGAAGCTTTCTTT. Encoded protein: CATSRDKAMNTEAFF.

The J gene is TRBJ1-1, the V gene TRBV30; 10 bases line up with TRBD1. V lost 5 bases to trimming and J lost 3 bases; unmatched junction nucleotides: 3. This CDR3 spans 13 amino acids. Germline-derived CDR1 and CDR2 are GTSNPN and SVGIG (reference sequence). The CDR3 DNA is TGTGCCTGGGGGGGACAGGGGCACACTGAAGCTTTCTTT. Translation gives CAWGGQGHTEAFF. The full variable domain, with the rest looked up from reference TRBV30 and TRBJ1-1, is SQTIHQWPATLVQPVGSPLSLECTVEGTSNPNLYWYRQAAGRGLQLLFYSVGIGQISSEVPQNLSASRPQDRQFILSSKKLLLSDSGFYLCAWGGQGHTEAFFGQGTRLTVV.

The rearrangement links TRBV20-1 to TRBJ1-2, with unresolved D. Trimming took off 5 bases at V and 7 bases at J, with 8 bases between the two ends. The CDR3 spans 10 residues. Germline lookup yields CDR1 DFQATT and CDR2 SNEGSKA (reference sequence). The DNA for the CDR3 is TGCAGTGCTGTATCGGGTGGCTACACCTTC. Translating gives CSAVSGGYTF.

This clonotype showed up just a few times. The genes are TRBV7-8 and TRBJ1-2; tentative D call: TRBD1 (6 bases). Germline values: CDR1 SGHVS, CDR2 FQNEAQ. The CDR3 loop spans 15 amino acids. Deletions cut 7 bases from V and 2 bases from J, with 17 bases between. In DNA, the CDR3 is TGTGCCAGCACCCTTGGGGGGGCGATCAACTATGGCTACACCTTC. Protein sequence: CASTLGGAINYGYTF.

This clonotype was seen only once. V is TRBV6-5 and J is TRBJ2-5; TRBD1 aligns across 9 bases. Per germline, CDR1 MNHEY and CDR2 SVGAGI. CDR3 length equals 15 residues. V dropped 4 bases and J dropped 4; count of bases not matched to a gene: 7. CDR3 bases: TGTGCCAGCAGTTCCCCAACGACAGGGGGAGAGACCCAGTACTTC. Protein sequence: CASSSPTTGGETQYF.